This T cell receptor beta chain was retrieved from a study of metastatic and nonmetastatic thyroid tumors. Study summary: Malignant thyroid and benign thyroid patients provided blood and tumor or nodule tissue whose repertoires were compared. Whole-study results and caveats: In both blood and tumor samples, TCR beta diversity was reported significantly higher for malignant than benign nodules.

This clone was detected many times. What it recognizes is unknown. Every patient was untreated before thyroid surgery. V was trimmed by 10 bases and J by 3 bases, leaving 15 bases between them. Germline CDR1 reads MNHEY; CDR2 reads SVGEGT. This CDR3 has 13 amino acids. MiXCR re-clonotyped the PCR reads for TCRdb. The sample consists of around 42,000 clones, over 10% of them appearing once. Sequencing was performed on blood. The source of this sequence is a male donor with papillary thyroid cancer or a benign thyroid nodule (not recorded which). Some clones in this sample may be carry-over from other donors' samples. This chain connects TRBV6-2 or TRBV6-3 to TRBJ2-5, with D perhaps TRBD1 or TRBD2 (5 bases each). CDR3 coding DNA: TGTGCCACCCGGGACGTCAGTAAAGAGACCCAGTACTTC. Translating it yields CATRDVSKETQYF.